Listed below are T cell receptor beta chains from one sample, sequenced in a study of T cells expressing NK-cell markers. From its re-call of the 5' RACE reads, TCRdb lists each CDR3 protein once, without DNA. The clone table shows 300,000 to 450,000 distinct CDR3 sequences, with the ten largest holding around 4.9%. Sequencing input: blood T cells: a sorted CD56 or NKG2C T cell subset, CD4+ or CD8+ T cells, or bulk PBMC T cells (not recorded which). These receptors all come from a man between 18 and 69 years old in good health. CDR3s include the opening cysteine and the closing phenylalanine or tryptophan. Each record gives: J gene, V gene, CDR3 protein.

>TRBJ2-7|TRBV4-2
CASSRGTVESYEQYF
>TRBJ1-4|TRBV2
CASRSQGWNEKLFF
>TRBJ1-2|TRBV6-5
CASSYLTDYGYTF
>TRBJ2-5|TRBV3-1
CASSPQQGREETQYF
>TRBJ1-4|TRBV6-1
CASKGQRSEKLFF
>TRBJ1-2|TRBV12-3/TRBV12-4
CASRSPSGLNYGYTF
>TRBJ2-7|TRBV6-5
CASSRGLAEQYF
>TRBJ2-3|TRBV20-1
CSASGLAGPDTQYF
>TRBJ1-1|TRBV20-1
CSAKGGLKNTEAFF
>TRBJ2-5|TRBV6-6
CASSYLQGNQYF
>TRBJ2-5|TRBV15
CATSRVRRTEETQYF
>TRBJ2-5|TRBV20-1
CSAGDGYQETQYF
>TRBJ2-1|TRBV12-3/TRBV12-4
CASSFSGGAENEQFF
>TRBJ1-2|TRBV6-1
CASRGGTAVYGYTF
>TRBJ2-1|TRBV20-1
CSATGTSEYNEQFF
>TRBJ2-3|TRBV28
CASRLGGTTDTQYF
>TRBJ2-1|TRBV13
CASSPQLGELYNEQFF
>TRBJ2-7|TRBV11-2
CASSLRRRQGLYEQYF
>TRBJ2-7|TRBV7-9
CASSYGQGISEQYF
>TRBJ1-3|TRBV12-3/TRBV12-4
CASSLGSTALFRNTIYF
>TRBJ2-5|TRBV7-2
CASSEGLAGYYQETQYF
>TRBJ1-2|TRBV7-6
CASSSYNGYTF
>TRBJ2-2|TRBV24-1
CATSDSGTLNTGELFF